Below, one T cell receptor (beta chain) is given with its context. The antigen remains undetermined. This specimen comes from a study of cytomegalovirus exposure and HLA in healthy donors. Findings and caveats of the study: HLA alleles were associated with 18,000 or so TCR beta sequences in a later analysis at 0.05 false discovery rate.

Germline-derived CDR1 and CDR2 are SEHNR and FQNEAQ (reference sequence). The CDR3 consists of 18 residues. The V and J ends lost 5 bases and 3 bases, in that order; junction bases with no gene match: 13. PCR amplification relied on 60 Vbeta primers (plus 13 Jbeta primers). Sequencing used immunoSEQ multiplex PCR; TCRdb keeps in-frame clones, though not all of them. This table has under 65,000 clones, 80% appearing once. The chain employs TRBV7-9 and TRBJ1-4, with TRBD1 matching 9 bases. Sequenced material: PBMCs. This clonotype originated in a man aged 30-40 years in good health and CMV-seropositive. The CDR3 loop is CASSVVGDRDLSNEKLFF. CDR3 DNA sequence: TGTGCCAGCAGCGTCGTAGGGGACAGGGATCTCTCTAATGAAAAACTGTTTTTT.